This T cell receptor (beta chain) came from a study of vaccination and CD4 T cells after COVID-19. For this clonotype: No antigen is known for it.

Cultured CD4+ T cell DNA underwent sequencing with the Oncomine TCR Beta short-read assay. MiXCR was run by TCRdb on the PCR reads, yielding one entry per CDR3 protein. The sample yields 10,000 to 15,000 distinct CDR3 sequences, 64% seen once. Treatment denoted: roughly 10-day PBMC culture with coronavirus spike peptide pools or control peptides (ViraFEST assay). Unmatched junction bases numbered 10, after V lost 6 bases and J lost 0 bases. Germline assignment: CDR1 MNHEY and CDR2 SMNVEV (reference sequence). This CDR3 has 17 amino acids. This TCR derives from a human donor who had recovered from COVID-19. This chain joins TRBV27 and TRBJ2-1; 8 positions match TRBD2. Sample: CD4+ T cells from blood, cultured in vitro. In nucleotides, the CDR3 is TGTGCCAGCAGGACCCGTGAGCGGGGGAACTCCTACAATGAGCAGTTCTTC. Its translation: CASRTRERGNSYNEQFF.